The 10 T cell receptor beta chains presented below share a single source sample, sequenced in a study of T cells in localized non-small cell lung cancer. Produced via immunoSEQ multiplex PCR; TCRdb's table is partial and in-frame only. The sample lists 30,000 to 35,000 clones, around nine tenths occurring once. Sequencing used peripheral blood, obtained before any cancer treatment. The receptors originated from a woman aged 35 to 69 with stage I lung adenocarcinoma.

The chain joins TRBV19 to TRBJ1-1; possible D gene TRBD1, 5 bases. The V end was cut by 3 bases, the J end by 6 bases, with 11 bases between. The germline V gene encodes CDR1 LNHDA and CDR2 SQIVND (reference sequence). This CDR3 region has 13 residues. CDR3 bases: TGTGCCAGTAGTATCCGGGACCGGCCTGAAGCTTTCTTT. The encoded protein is CASSIRDRPEAFF.

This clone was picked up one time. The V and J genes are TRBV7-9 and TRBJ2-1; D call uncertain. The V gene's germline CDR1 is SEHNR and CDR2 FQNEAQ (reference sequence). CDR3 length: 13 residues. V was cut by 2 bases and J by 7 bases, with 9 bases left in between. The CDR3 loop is CASSLLSRNEQFF. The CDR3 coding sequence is TGTGCCAGCAGCTTACTCAGTCGGAATGAGCAGTTCTTC.

This CDR3 is CASRSSPSPYEQYF. CDR3 DNA: TGTGCCAGCAGGAGTTCACCCTCTCCCTACGAGCAGTACTTC. The chain joins TRBV28 to TRBJ2-7; D not resolved. Germline V gives CDR1 MDHEN, CDR2 SYDVKM. The CDR3 sequence is 14 residues long. V was trimmed by 6 bases and J by 2 bases, leaving 14 bases between them.

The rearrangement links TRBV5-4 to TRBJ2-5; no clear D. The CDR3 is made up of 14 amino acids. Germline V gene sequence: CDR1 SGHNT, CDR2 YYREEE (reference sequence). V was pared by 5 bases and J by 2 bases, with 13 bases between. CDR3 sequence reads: CASSLDARQETQYF. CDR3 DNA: TGTGCCAGCAGTCTTGATGCGCGGCAAGAGACCCAGTACTTC.

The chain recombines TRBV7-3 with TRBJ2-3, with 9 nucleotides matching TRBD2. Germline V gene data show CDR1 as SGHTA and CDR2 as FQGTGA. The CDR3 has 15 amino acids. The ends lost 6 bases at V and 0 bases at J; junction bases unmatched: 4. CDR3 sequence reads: CASRRTSASTDTQYF. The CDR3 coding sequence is TGTGCCAGCAGGCGGACTAGCGCTAGCACAGATACGCAGTATTTT.

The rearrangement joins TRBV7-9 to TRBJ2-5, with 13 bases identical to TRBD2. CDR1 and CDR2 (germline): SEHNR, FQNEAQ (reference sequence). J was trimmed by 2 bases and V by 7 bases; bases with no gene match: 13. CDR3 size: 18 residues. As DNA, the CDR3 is TGTGCCAGCACCCGAGGGACTAGCGGGGACCACCGACAAGAGACCCAGTACTTC. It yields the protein CASTRGTSGDHRQETQYF.

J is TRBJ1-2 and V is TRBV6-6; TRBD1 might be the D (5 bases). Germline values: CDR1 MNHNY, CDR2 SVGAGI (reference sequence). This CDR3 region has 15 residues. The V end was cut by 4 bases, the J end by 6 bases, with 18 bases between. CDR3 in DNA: TGTGCCAGCAGTTTATCGGCGGGGCGTGGTGATGGCTACACCTTC. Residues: CASSLSAGRGDGYTF.

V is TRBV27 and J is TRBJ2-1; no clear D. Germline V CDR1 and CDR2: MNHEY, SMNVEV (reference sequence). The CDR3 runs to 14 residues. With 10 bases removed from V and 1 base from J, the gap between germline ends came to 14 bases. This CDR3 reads CAIAGSGSYNEQFF. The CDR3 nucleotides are TGTGCCATCGCCGGTTCTGGGTCCTACAATGAGCAGTTCTTC.

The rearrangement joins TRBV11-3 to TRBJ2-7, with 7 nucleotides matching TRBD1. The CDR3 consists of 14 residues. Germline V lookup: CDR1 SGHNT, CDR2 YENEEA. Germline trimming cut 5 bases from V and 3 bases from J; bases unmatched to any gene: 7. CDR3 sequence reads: CASSLGTANYEQYF. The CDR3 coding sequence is TGTGCCAGCAGCCTCGGGACAGCCAACTACGAGCAGTACTTC.

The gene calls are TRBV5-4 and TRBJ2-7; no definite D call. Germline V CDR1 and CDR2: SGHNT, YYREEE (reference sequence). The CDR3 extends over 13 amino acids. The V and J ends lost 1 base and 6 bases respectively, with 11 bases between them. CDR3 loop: CASSLRSNGEQYF. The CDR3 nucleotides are TGTGCCAGCAGCTTGCGGTCAAATGGCGAGCAGTACTTC. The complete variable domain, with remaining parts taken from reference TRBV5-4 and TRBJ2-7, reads ETGVTQSPTHLIKTRGQQVTLRCSSQSGHNTVSWYQQALGQGPQFIFQYYREEENGRGNFPPRFSGLQFPNYSSELNVNALELDDSALYLCASSLRSNGEQYFGPGTRLTVT.